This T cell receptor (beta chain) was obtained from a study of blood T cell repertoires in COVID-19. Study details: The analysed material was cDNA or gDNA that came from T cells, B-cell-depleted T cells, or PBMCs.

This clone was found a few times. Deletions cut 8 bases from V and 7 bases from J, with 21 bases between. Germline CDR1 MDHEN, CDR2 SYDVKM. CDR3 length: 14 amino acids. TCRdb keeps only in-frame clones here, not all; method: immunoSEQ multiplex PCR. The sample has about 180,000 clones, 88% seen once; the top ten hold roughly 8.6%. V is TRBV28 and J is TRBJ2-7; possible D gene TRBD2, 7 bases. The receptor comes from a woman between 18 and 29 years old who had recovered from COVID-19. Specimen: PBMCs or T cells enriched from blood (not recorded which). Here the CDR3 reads CASEPRGGGHEQYF. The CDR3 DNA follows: TGTGCCAGCGAACCCCGGGGAGGGGGTCATGAGCAGTACTTC.